The rows below give T cell receptor beta chains drawn from one sample of a study of blood T cell repertoires in COVID-19. Repertoires were generated with immunoSEQ multiplex PCR, while TCRdb's copy carries only in-frame clones and drops some. The table records about 230,000 clones, 85% to 90% of them present only once. The material sequenced was peripheral blood. These receptors were obtained from a man in his fifties or sixties with COVID-19, enrolled during active disease. The CDR3 runs from the conserved cysteine through the conserved F or W. The D gene is left open where the match is weak. Clone size is stated in some rows and not others, as once, few, many or a class when expanded.

size,J,V,D,CDR3,DNA
.,TRBJ1-2,TRBV6-1,TRBD1,CASSEPGQGIFGYTF,TGTGCCAGCAGTGAACCGGGACAGGGAATCTTTGGCTACACCTTC
.,TRBJ2-5,TRBV12-3/TRBV12-4,.,CASSFGGRETQYF,TGTGCCAGCAGTTTCGGGGGGCGGGAGACCCAGTACTTC
once,TRBJ1-4,TRBV6-5,TRBD1,CATQRQGGTNEKLFF,TGTGCCACTCAAAGACAGGGGGGGACTAATGAAAAACTGTTTTTT
.,TRBJ1-6,TRBV5-1,TRBD1,CASSPGQGLSPLHF,TGCGCCAGCAGCCCGGGACAGGGCCTATCACCCCTCCACTTT
.,TRBJ2-1,TRBV5-4,.,CASSYGGSYNEQFF,TGTGCCAGCAGCTACGGGGGCTCCTACAATGAGCAGTTCTTC
.,TRBJ1-4,TRBV9,.,CASSPQTGWDEKLFF,TGTGCCAGCAGCCCACAGACAGGCTGGGATGAAAAACTGTTTTTT
.,TRBJ2-7,TRBV29-1,.,CSAGTPNYEQYF,TGCAGCGCCGGGACACCGAACTACGAGCAGTACTTC
.,TRBJ2-7,TRBV5-4,TRBD2,CASSLGVAGTSYEQYF,TGTGCCAGCAGCTTGGGGGTAGCGGGGACCTCCTACGAGCAGTACTTC
.,TRBJ2-3,TRBV7-9,TRBD1,CASSLWGSGGAGTDTQYF,TGTGCCAGCAGCTTATGGGGCTCAGGGGGCGCGGGCACAGATACGCAGTATTTT
.,TRBJ2-1,TRBV7-3,TRBD1,CASSQLEGAGEQFF,TGTGCCAGCAGCCAATTAGAGGGGGCGGGTGAGCAGTTCTTC
.,TRBJ1-2,TRBV3-1/TRBV3-2,TRBD1,CASSPWTGPYGYTF,TGTGCCAGCAGCCCGTGGACAGGGCCCTATGGCTACACCTTC
.,TRBJ2-1,TRBV6-2/TRBV6-3,TRBD2,CASSYPPGTSGRGSSYNEQFF,TGTGCCAGCAGTTACCCGCCCGGGACTAGCGGGAGGGGAAGCTCCTACAATGAGCAGTTCTTC
.,TRBJ1-2,TRBV12-3/TRBV12-4,.,CASSPLAVYGYTF,TGTGCCAGCAGCCCTTTGGCAGTCTATGGCTACACCTTC
.,TRBJ2-1,TRBV7-2,TRBD2,CASSSTGGSVGEQFF,TGTGCCAGCAGCTCTACGGGGGGTTCAGTCGGAGAGCAGTTCTTC
.,TRBJ2-2,TRBV28,.,CASRGGGSAGELFF,TGTGCCAGCAGGGGCGGAGGGTCGGCCGGGGAGCTGTTTTTT
few,TRBJ2-1,TRBV5-6,TRBD1,CASSGLPGQGRDEQFF,TGTGCCAGCAGCGGACTCCCGGGACAGGGTAGGGATGAGCAGTTCTTC
.,TRBJ1-1,TRBV6-2/TRBV6-3,.,CASSKDSLMNTEAFF,TGTGCCAGCAGCAAAGACAGTCTCATGAACACTGAAGCTTTCTTT
.,TRBJ2-7,TRBV12-3/TRBV12-4,TRBD1,CASSRDRAYEQYF,TGTGCCAGCAGCCGGGACAGGGCCTACGAGCAGTACTTC
.,TRBJ2-2,TRBV5-1,.,CASSLDRGTGELFF,TGCGCCAGCAGCTTGGATAGGGGGACCGGGGAGCTGTTTTTT
once,TRBJ1-4,TRBV9,TRBD1,CASSVDAGTGSNEKLFF,TGTGCCAGCAGCGTAGATGCGGGGACAGGGTCTAATGAAAAACTGTTTTTT